Listed below are T cell receptor beta chains from one sample, sequenced in a study of blood T cell repertoires in COVID-19. This table comes from immunoSEQ multiplex PCR, and its TCRdb copy is limited to in-frame clones, with some not included. The table has approximately 250,000 clones, around nine tenths seen once. The sequenced sample was peripheral blood. These receptors all stem from a man in his forties with active or convalescent COVID-19. CDR3s include the opening cysteine and the closing phenylalanine or tryptophan. A D gene is named only where the DNA matches it firmly.

cdr3_aa cdr3_nt j_call d_call v_call
CATSDSERDRGVDTQYF TGTGCCACCAGTGACTCGGAACGGGACAGGGGCGTAGATACGCAGTATTTT TRBJ2-3 TRBD1 TRBV24-1
CASSDYRDNQPQHF TGCGCCAGCAGTGATTACAGGGATAATCAGCCCCAGCATTTT TRBJ1-5 NA TRBV10-2
CAWSGTGLGGNTIYF TGTGCCTGGAGTGGGACAGGGTTAGGTGGAAACACCATATATTTT TRBJ1-3 TRBD1 TRBV30
CASSNTYEQYF TGTGCCAGCAGCAACACCTACGAGCAGTACTTC TRBJ2-7 NA TRBV5-5
CASSFLNTEAFF TGTGCCAGCAGTTTCTTGAACACTGAAGCTTTCTTT TRBJ1-1 NA TRBV25-1
CASSPTSVQIPEQFF TGTGCCAGCAGCCCAACTAGCGTACAAATACCCGAGCAGTTCTTC TRBJ2-1 TRBD2 TRBV4-2
CAWGGTGGSPLHF TGTGCCTGGGGCGGGACAGGTGGGTCACCCCTCCACTTT TRBJ1-6 TRBD1 TRBV30
CASRGTSGGKLFF TGTGCCAGCAGGGGGACCTCCGGGGGGAAACTGTTTTTT TRBJ1-4 NA TRBV12-3/TRBV12-4
CASSQDFGAGNYGYTF TGTGCCAGCAGCCAAGATTTTGGGGCAGGGAACTATGGCTACACCTTC TRBJ1-2 NA TRBV4-2
CASSASGTSTDTQYF TGTGCCAGCAGCGCTAGCGGGACTAGCACAGATACGCAGTATTTT TRBJ2-3 TRBD2 TRBV9
CASSLYPLGPSSYEQYF TGTGCCAGCAGCCTTTACCCTCTGGGCCCCTCGTCCTACGAGCAGTACTTC TRBJ2-7 NA TRBV27